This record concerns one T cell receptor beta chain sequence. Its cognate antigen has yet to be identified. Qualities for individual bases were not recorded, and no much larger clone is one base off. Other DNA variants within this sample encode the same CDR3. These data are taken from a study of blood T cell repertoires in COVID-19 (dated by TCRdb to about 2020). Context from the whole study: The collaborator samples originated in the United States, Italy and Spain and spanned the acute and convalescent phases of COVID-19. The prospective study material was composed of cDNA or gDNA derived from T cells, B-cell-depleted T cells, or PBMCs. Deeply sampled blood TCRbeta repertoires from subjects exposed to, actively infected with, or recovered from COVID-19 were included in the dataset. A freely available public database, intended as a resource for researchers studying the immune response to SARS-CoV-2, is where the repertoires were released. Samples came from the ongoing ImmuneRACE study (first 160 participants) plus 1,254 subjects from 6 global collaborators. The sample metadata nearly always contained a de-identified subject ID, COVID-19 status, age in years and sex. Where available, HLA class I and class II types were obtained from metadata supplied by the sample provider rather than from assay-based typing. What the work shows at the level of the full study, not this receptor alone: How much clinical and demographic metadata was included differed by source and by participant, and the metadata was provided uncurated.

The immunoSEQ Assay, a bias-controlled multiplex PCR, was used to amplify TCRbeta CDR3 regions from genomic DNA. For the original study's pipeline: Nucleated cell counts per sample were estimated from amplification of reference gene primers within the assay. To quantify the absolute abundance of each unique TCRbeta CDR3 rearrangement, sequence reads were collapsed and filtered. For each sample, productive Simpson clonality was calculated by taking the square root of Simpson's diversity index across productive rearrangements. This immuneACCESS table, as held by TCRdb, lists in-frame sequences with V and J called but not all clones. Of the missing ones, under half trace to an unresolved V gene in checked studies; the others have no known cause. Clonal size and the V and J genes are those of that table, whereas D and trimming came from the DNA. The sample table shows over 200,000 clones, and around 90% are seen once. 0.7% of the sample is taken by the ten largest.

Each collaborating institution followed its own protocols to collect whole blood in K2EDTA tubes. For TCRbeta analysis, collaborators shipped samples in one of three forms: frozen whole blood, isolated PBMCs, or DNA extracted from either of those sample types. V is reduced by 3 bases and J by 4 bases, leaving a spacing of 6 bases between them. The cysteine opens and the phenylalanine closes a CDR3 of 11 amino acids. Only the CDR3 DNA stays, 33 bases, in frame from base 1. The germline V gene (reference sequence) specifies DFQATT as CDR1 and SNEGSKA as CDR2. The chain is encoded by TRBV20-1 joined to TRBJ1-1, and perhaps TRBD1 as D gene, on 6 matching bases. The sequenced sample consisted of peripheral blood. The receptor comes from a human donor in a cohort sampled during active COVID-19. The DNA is TGCAGTGCTAGCAGGGGCACTGAAGCTTTCTTT. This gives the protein CSASRGTEAFF.